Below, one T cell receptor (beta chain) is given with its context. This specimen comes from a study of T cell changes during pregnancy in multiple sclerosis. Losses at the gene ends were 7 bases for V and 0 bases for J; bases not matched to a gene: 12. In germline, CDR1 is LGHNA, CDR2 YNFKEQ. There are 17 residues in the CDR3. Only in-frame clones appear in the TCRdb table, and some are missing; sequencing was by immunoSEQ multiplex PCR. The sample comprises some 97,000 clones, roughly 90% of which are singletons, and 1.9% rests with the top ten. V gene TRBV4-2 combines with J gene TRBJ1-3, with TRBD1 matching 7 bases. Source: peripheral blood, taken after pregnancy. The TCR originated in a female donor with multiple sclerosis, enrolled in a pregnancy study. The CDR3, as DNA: TGTGCCAGCACCCGAGGCCGGGACAGCAACTCTGGAAACACCATATATTTT. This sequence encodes CASTRGRDSNSGNTIYF.